This entry is about one T cell receptor (beta chain). The antigen is not known. This sample is drawn from a study of T cell repertoires in cytomegalovirus infection. Study-wide background: The public TCR beta signatures pointed to both CMV infection and matching HLA type.

Via MiXCR, TCRdb re-called the reads, giving one row per CDR3 protein. The sample lists nearly 650,000 distinct CDR3 sequences; about 24% were seen once. Study-level points and caveats: Across the ex vivo response, the dominant clonotypes were HLA-C-restricted CMV-specific TCR beta clonotypes. Cumulative frequency (of public TCR beta family members) identified carriers of CMV plus the relevant HLA.

The V gene end was trimmed by 8 bases and the J gene end by 5 bases; junction bases not matched to a gene: 19. The CDR3 runs to 17 residues. Germline assignment: CDR1 SQVTM and CDR2 ANQGSEA. This rearrangement joins TRBV29-1 to TRBJ2-1, with 9 bases matching TRBD2. This sequence was found in a human donor in good health (CMV status not recorded). Some clones in this sample may be carry-over from other donors' samples. Sequences were obtained from CD8+ T cells from PBMCs. The CDR3 DNA follows: TGCAGCCAAGATCTGGCGGGGGGGCTTAATAGCCACAATGAGCAGTTCTTC. This translates into CSQDLAGGLNSHNEQFF.